The clone carrying this T cell receptor (beta chain) was counted once. The record originates from a study of blood T cell repertoires in COVID-19. Study summary: Specimens from acute and convalescent COVID-19 originated in the United States, Italy and Spain. Sources were T cells, B-cell-depleted T cells, or PBMCs; the material itself was cDNA or gDNA.

CDR3 size: 13 residues. Germline V gene data show CDR1 as SEHNR and CDR2 as FQNEAQ (reference sequence). V dropped 1 base and J dropped 8 bases, with 11 bases sitting between them. Sequencing used immunoSEQ multiplex PCR; TCRdb keeps in-frame clones, though not all of them. The sample has about 76,000 clones, 70% to 90% seen once. Material: peripheral blood. The J gene is TRBJ1-1, the V gene TRBV7-9, with D possibly matching TRBD1 (5 bases). The source of this sequence is a woman aged 60-75 years with acute or convalescent COVID-19. CDR3 sequence (DNA): TGTGCCAGCAGCTTAGACTCAGGGCAGGAAGCTTTCTTT. Its translation is CASSLDSGQEAFF.